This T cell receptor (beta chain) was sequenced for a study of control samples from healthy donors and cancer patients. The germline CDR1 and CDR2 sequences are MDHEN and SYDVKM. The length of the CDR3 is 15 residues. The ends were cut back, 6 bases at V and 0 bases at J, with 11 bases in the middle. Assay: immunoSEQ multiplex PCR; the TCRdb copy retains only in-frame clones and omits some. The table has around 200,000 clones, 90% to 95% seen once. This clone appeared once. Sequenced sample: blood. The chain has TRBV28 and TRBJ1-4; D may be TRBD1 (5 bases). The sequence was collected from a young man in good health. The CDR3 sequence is CASSRRGATNEKLFF. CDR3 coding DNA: TGTGCCAGCAGCCGACGGGGGGCAACTAATGAAAAACTGTTTTTT.